Reported below is one T cell receptor (beta chain). The target antigen is unknown. The CDR3 length is 16 residues. CDR1 and CDR2 from the germline V gene are SGHRS and YFSETQ. The V end lost 6 bases, the J end lost 1 base, and 16 bases lay between the germline ends. This entry is derived from a study of T cell responses to AZD1222 COVID-19 vaccine. Study outcomes and limitations: Vaccine-related CD4 TCRs covered spike, predominating at 160-218 and 743-854. Sampling that yielded the repertoires occurred only after the peak T cell response. White British people made up most donors, females outnumbered males, and clonal diversity was possibly underestimated. Variant regions that are unmutated are reportedly the target of nearly half of spike-specific TCRs.

The protocol was immunoSEQ multiplex PCR, while the TCRdb copy is restricted to in-frame clones and leaves out a portion. The sample carries around 160,000 clones, just over 90% recorded once. V and J are TRBV5-1 and TRBJ2-2; perhaps TRBD2 as D (5 bases). The TCR was taken from an adult who received the AZD1222 COVID-19 vaccine. The sample in question was peripheral blood, obtained 28 days after the second AZD1222 dose. CDR3 sequence (DNA): TGCGCCAGCAAAAAGAGCGGACCCAGGAACACCGGGGAGCTGTTTTTT. Protein sequence: CASKKSGPRNTGELFF. Together with reference TRBV5-1 and TRBJ2-2, the CDR3 gives the full variable domain: KAGVTQTPRYLIKTRGQQVTLSCSPISGHRSVSWYQQTPGQGLQFLFEYFSETQRNKGNFPGRFSGRQFSNSRSEMNVSTLELGDSALYLCASKKSGPRNTGELFFGEGSRLTVL.